Shown below are 9 T cell receptor beta chains from a single sample sequenced in a study of shared clonotypes between healthy human individuals. Assay: immunoSEQ multiplex PCR; the TCRdb copy retains only in-frame clones and omits some. The table has hundreds of thousands of clones, 60% to 75% seen once. Sequenced sample: memory CD4+ T cells sorted from blood. Subset meaning: CD45RA-negative fraction. The source of these receptors is a young woman in good health.

The chain recombines TRBV19 with TRBJ1-1; D is uncertain. The CDR3 consists of 16 residues. V lost 3 bases and J lost 1, with 15 bases in between. Germline V gene data show CDR1 as LNHDA and CDR2 as SQIVND (reference sequence). The chain's CDR3 is CASSITTAVWNTEAFF. CDR3 nucleotides: TGTGCCAGTAGTATCACCACGGCCGTCTGGAACACTGAAGCTTTCTTT.

The chain combines TRBV9 with TRBJ2-6; D is unclear. Looked up from germline, CDR1 is SGDLS and CDR2 is YYNGEE. The length of the CDR3 is 15 residues. V gave up 5 bases and J gave up 0 bases, with 9 bases separating them. CDR3 coding DNA: TGTGCCAGCAGAATCGACCACTCTGGGGCCAACGTCCTGACTTTC. It encodes CASRIDHSGANVLTF.

CDR3 in amino acids: CSVLDRRNEQFF. CDR3 DNA sequence: TGCAGCGTTCTGGACAGACGGAATGAGCAGTTCTTC. The chain carries TRBV29-1 and TRBJ2-1, with D maybe TRBD1 (6 bases). V gave up 5 bases and J gave up 7 bases, with 12 bases separating them. Germline V gene lookup returns CDR1 SQVTM and CDR2 ANQGSEA. The CDR3 spans 12 residues.

The J gene is TRBJ2-3, the V gene TRBV29-1; D is ambiguous. Trimming took off 3 bases at V and 2 bases at J, with 6 bases between the two ends. Germline V gene sequence: CDR1 SQVTM, CDR2 ANQGSEA. The CDR3 is made up of 12 amino acids. Here the CDR3 DNA reads TGCAGCGTTGAGGCAGACACAGATACGCAGTATTTT. Translated: CSVEADTDTQYF.

The CDR3 sequence is CASSLKTGTNTGELFF. The DNA for the CDR3 is TGTGCCAGCAGTTTGAAGACCGGGACCAACACCGGGGAGCTGTTTTTT. The V call is TRBV5-4, the J call TRBJ2-2, with D perhaps being TRBD1 or TRBD2 (5 bases each). The V end lost 5 bases, the J end lost 2 bases, and 16 bases lay between the germline ends. This CDR3 contains 16 residues. Per germline, CDR1 SGHNT and CDR2 YYREEE (reference sequence).

As to this clone: This same CDR3 is encoded by further DNA sequences in the sample. This rearrangement joins TRBV5-1 to TRBJ2-3, with D possibly TRBD2 on 6 matching bases. CDR3 length: 15 amino acids. Germline loops: CDR1 SGHRS, CDR2 YFSETQ. V shed 2 bases and J shed 0 bases, with 10 bases lying between them. The CDR3 DNA reads TGCGCCAGCAGCTTCGGGGGTTCTAGCACAGATACGCAGTATTTT. Protein sequence: CASSFGGSSTDTQYF.

This clone was detected only a few times. This sequence joins TRBV11-2 and TRBJ1-2, with D unresolved. The germline CDR1 and CDR2 sequences are SGHAT and FQNNGV. This CDR3 has 13 amino acids. V dropped 3 bases and J dropped 4 bases, with 9 bases sitting between them. The CDR3 region is CASSFLRIYGYTF. CDR3 nucleotide sequence: TGTGCCAGCAGCTTCCTGCGAATCTATGGCTACACCTTC.

The V call is TRBV2, the J call TRBJ1-5, with 8 bases identical to TRBD1. Trimming cost V 3 bases and J 1 base; bases outside gene matches: 5. Germline-derived CDR1 and CDR2 are SNHLY and FYNNEI. The CDR3 extends over 16 amino acids. This CDR3 is CASSEQGQASNQPQHF. DNA of the CDR3: TGTGCCAGCAGTGAGCAGGGACAGGCGAGCAATCAGCCCCAGCATTTT.

The V gene is TRBV11-2, the J gene TRBJ2-1; D unclear. Germline CDR1 reads SGHAT; CDR2 reads FQNNGV. The CDR3 totals 13 residues. Trimming took off 11 bases at V and 4 bases at J, with 15 bases between the two ends. The CDR3 loop is CAGGLGRYNEQFF. DNA for the CDR3: TGTGCCGGCGGCCTAGGTCGTTACAATGAGCAGTTCTTC.